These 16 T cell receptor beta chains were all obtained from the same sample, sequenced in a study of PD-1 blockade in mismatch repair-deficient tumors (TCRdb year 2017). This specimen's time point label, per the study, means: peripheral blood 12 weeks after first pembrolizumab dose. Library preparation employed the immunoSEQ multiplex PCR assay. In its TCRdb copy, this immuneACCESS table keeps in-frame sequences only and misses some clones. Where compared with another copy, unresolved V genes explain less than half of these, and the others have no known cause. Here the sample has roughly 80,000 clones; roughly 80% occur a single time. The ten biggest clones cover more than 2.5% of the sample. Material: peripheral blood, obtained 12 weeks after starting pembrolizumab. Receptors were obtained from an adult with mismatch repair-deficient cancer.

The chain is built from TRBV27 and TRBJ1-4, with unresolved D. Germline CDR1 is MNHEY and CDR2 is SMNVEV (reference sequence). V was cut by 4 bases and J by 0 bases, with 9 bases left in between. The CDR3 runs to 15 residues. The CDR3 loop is CASSSSHATNEKLFF. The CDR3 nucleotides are TGTGCCAGCAGTTCAAGTCACGCAACTAATGAAAAACTGTTTTTT.

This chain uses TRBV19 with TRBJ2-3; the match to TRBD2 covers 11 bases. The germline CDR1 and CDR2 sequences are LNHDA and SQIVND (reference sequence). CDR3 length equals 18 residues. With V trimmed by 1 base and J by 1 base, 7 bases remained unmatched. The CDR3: CASSIVAGGPVGTDTQYF. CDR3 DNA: TGTGCCAGTAGTATAGTAGCGGGAGGGCCCGTCGGCACAGATACGCAGTATTTT.

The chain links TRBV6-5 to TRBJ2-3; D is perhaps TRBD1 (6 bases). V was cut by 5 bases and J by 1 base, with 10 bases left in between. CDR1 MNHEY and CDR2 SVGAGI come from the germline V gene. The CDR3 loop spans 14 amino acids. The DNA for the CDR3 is TGTGCCAGCAGTAAATCAGGGGGCACAGATACGCAGTATTTT. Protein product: CASSKSGGTDTQYF.

The CDR3 is CASSWGTIYEQYF. CDR3 in DNA: TGCGCCAGCAGCTGGGGGACAATCTACGAGCAGTACTTC. The V gene is TRBV5-1, the J gene TRBJ2-7, with D maybe TRBD1 (6 bases). Germline CDR1 SGHRS, CDR2 YFSETQ. The CDR3 is 13 amino acids. V was trimmed by 3 bases and J by 3 bases, leaving 10 bases between them.

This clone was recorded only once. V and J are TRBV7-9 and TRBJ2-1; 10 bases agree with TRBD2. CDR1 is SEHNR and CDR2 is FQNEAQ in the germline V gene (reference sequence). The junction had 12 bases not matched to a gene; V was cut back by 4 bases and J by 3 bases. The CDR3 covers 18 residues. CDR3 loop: CASSSPGGLAGVYNEQFF. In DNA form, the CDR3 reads TGTGCCAGCAGCTCCCCTGGCGGGCTAGCGGGAGTCTACAATGAGCAGTTCTTC.

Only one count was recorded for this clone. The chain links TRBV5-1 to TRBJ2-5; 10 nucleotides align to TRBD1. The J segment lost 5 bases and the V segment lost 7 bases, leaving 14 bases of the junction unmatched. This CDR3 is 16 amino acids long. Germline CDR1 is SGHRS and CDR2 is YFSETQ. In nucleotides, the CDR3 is TGCGCCAGCGTCGTCCAGGGACAGGGGTTCGGGGAGACCCAGTACTTC. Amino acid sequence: CASVVQGQGFGETQYF. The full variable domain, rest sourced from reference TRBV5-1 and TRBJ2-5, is KAGVTQTPRYLIKTRGQQVTLSCSPISGHRSVSWYQQTPGQGLQFLFEYFSETQRNKGNFPGRFSGRQFSNSRSEMNVSTLELGDSALYLCASVVQGQGFGETQYFGPGTRLLVL.

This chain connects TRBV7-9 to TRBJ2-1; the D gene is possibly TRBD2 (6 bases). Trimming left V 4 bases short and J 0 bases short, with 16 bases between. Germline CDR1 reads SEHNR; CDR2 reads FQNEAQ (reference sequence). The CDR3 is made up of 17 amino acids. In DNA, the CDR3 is TGTGCCAGCAGCTCTACCGGGACTTTAAGCTCCTACAATGAGCAGTTCTTC. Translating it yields CASSSTGTLSSYNEQFF.

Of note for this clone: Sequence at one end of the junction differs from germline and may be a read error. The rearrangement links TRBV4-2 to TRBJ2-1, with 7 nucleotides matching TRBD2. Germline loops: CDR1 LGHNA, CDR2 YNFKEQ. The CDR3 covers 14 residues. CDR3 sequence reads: CASNQRLASNEQFF. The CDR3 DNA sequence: TGTGCCAGCAACCAAAGACTAGCCTCCAATGAGCAGTTCTTC.

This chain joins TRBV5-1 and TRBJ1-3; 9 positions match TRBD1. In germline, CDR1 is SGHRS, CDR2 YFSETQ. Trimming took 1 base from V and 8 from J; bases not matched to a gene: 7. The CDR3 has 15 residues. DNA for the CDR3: TGCGCCAGCAGCTTGCGCGGGACAGGGCGGGACACCATATATTTT. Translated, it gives CASSLRGTGRDTIYF.

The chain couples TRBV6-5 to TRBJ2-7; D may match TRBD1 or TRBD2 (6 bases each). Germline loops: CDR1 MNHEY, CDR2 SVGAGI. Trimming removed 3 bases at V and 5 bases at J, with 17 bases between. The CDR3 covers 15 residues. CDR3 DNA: TGTGCCAGCAGTTATTTAGGGGGGAGTCCGAACGAGCAGTACTTC. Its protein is CASSYLGGSPNEQYF.

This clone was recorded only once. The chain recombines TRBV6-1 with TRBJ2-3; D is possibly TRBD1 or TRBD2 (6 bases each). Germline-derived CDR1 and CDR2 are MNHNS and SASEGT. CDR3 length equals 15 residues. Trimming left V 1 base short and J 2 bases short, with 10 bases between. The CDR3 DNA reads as TGTGCCAGCAGTGAAGGGGGGGCATACACAGATACGCAGTATTTT. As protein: CASSEGGAYTDTQYF.

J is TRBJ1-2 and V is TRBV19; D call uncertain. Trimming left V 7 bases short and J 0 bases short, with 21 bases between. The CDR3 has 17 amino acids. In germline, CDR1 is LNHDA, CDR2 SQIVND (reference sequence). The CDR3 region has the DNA TGTGCCAGTACCGATATTGGAGGCGGTAAAGCTAACTATGGCTACACCTTC. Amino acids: CASTDIGGGKANYGYTF.

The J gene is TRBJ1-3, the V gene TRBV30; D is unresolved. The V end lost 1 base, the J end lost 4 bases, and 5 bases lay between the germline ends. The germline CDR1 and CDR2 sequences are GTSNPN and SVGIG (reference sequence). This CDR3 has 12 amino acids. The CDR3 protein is CAWSARGNTIYF. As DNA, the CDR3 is TGTGCCTGGAGTGCTAGAGGAAACACCATATATTTT.

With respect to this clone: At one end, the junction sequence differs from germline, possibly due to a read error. The CDR3 nucleotides are TGTGCCAGCAGCTTGAATACTGAAGCTTTCTTT. Protein product: CASSLNTEAFF. The chain has TRBV7-8 and TRBJ1-1; D unclear. There are 11 residues in the CDR3. Germline lookup yields CDR1 SGHVS and CDR2 FQNEAQ.

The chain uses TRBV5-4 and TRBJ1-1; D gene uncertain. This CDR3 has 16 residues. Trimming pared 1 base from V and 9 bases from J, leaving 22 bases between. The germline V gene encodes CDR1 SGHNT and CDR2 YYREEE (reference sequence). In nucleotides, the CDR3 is TGTGCCAGCAGCTTGTTTGTGTCGGGGTCCCCCTGGCAAGCTTTCTTT. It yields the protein CASSLFVSGSPWQAFF.

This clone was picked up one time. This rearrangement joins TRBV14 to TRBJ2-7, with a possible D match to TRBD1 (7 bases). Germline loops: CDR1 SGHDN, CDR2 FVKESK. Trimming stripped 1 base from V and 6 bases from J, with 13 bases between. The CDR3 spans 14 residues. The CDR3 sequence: CASSQVRQGGEQYF. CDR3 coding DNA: TGTGCCAGCAGCCAAGTCAGGCAGGGGGGCGAGCAGTACTTC.